These 18 T cell receptor beta chains share one sample of origin, sequenced in a study of beta chain features in type 1 diabetes. Of the isolated RNA, all was reverse transcribed, and so the sequenced material was expressed TCRB transcripts. Only in-frame clones appear in the TCRdb table, and some are missing; sequencing was by immunoSEQ multiplex PCR. The sample has around 430,000 clones; 30% are singletons. Sequences were obtained from naive CD4+ T cells from blood. These TCRs come from a man aged 18 to 29 in good health.

CDR3 sequence (DNA): TGTGCCAGCTCAGTTTCCGGGAACGCGGGTTCCTACGAGCAGTACTTC. Residues: CASSVSGNAGSYEQYF. The chain couples TRBV18 to TRBJ2-7; a weak D match, TRBD2 (5 bases). Between the trimmed V and J ends, which lost 5 bases and 1 base, there was a span of 18 bases. Germline assignment: CDR1 KGHSH and CDR2 LQKENI. This CDR3 spans 16 amino acids.

This clone was picked up a small number of times. The same CDR3 arises from other DNA sequences in this sample as well. The V gene is TRBV7-2, the J gene TRBJ2-5; 7 positions agree with TRBD1. The germline gives CDR1 SGHTA, CDR2 FQGNSA. Trimming at V came to 5 bases and at J to 4 bases, leaving 4 bases not matched to a gene. This CDR3 contains 13 residues. CDR3 bases: TGTGCCAGCAGCCTTCGGGACAGAGAGACCCAGTACTTC. This encodes CASSLRDRETQYF. The complete variable domain, with remaining parts taken from reference TRBV7-2 and TRBJ2-5, reads GAGVSQSPSNKVTEKGKDVELRCDPISGHTALYWYRQSLGQGLEFLIYFQGNSAPDKSGLPSDRFSAERTGGSVSTLTIQRTQQEDSAVYLCASSLRDRETQYFGPGTRLLVL.

V gene TRBV25-1 combines with J gene TRBJ2-5, with 7 bases aligning to TRBD1. The CDR3 runs 16 residues. The V gene end was trimmed by 3 bases and the J gene end by 4 bases; junction bases not matched to a gene: 11. CDR1 is MGHDK, CDR2 SYGVNS, per germline. In DNA form, the CDR3 reads TGTGCCAGCAGTGAGTGGCGACAGGGCTTTTCAGAGACCCAGTACTTC. As protein: CASSEWRQGFSETQYF.

This clone was seen a single time. The chain joins TRBV28 to TRBJ2-5; no firm D call. This CDR3 is 12 amino acids long. Germline loops: CDR1 MDHEN, CDR2 SYDVKM. V gave up 5 bases and J gave up 13 bases, with 17 bases separating them. CDR3 in amino acids: CASSPRARRRYF. CDR3 DNA sequence: TGTGCCAGCAGTCCACGGGCCCGAAGGAGGTACTTC.

This clone was picked up a small number of times. The V and J genes are TRBV4-3 and TRBJ2-1; 10 positions agree with TRBD2. The CDR3 extends over 16 amino acids. Germline V gene lookup returns CDR1 LGHNA and CDR2 YSLEER. Unmatched junction bases numbered 6, after V lost 0 bases and J lost 7 bases. For the CDR3, the DNA is TGCGCCAGCAGCCAAGAATTAGCGGGAGGAGAAAATGAGCAGTTCTTC. Residues: CASSQELAGGENEQFF.

This clone was detected only a few times. This chain uses TRBV5-4 with TRBJ1-1; D remains unclear. There are 12 residues in the CDR3. V lost 0 bases and J 9 bases, leaving 9 bases between the germline ends. Germline V gives CDR1 SGHNT, CDR2 YYREEE (reference sequence). The CDR3 sequence is CASSLDLGKAFF. DNA for the CDR3: TGTGCCAGCAGCTTGGATCTGGGTAAAGCTTTCTTT.

V and J are TRBV6-6 and TRBJ1-1; D unresolved. The CDR3 contains 13 residues. V was trimmed by 6 bases and J by 11 bases, leaving 19 bases between them. In germline, CDR1 is MNHNY, CDR2 SVGAGI (reference sequence). The CDR3 bases are TGTGCCAGCAGCCTCCGGGTCCCAAGGGCGGCTTTCTTT. Its protein product is CASSLRVPRAAFF.

V usage is TRBV9 and J usage is TRBJ2-1, with 12 bases lining up with TRBD2. The ends lost 0 bases at V and 6 bases at J; junction bases unmatched: 1. The CDR3 length is 15 residues. Germline V gene data show CDR1 as SGDLS and CDR2 as YYNGEE. CDR3 in DNA: TGTGCCAGCAGCGTAGCTAGCGGGAGGGCCAATGAGCAGTTCTTC. Residues: CASSVASGRANEQFF.

V and J are TRBV2 and TRBJ2-5; 10 bases match TRBD1. V trimming: 11 bases; J trimming: 4 bases; junction bases outside the gene matches: 7. The CDR3 totals 13 residues. Germline-derived CDR1 and CDR2 are SNHLY and FYNNEI. For the CDR3, the DNA is TGTGCCCAGAGACAGGGGGCGGGAGAGACCCAGTACTTC. Translation: CAQRQGAGETQYF.

This clone was seen only a few times. The chain carries TRBV7-9 and TRBJ2-1, with 10 bases lining up with TRBD1. Trimming at V came to 5 bases and at J to 3 bases, leaving 4 bases not matched to a gene. CDR1 and CDR2 from the germline V gene are SEHNR and FQNEAQ (reference sequence). The CDR3 runs to 15 residues. Here the CDR3 reads CASSRGTGVYNEQFF. CDR3 nucleotides: TGTGCCAGCAGCCGGGGGACAGGGGTCTACAATGAGCAGTTCTTC.

Note on this clone: The sample has other DNA sequences that encode this CDR3 too. The V gene is TRBV5-1, the J gene TRBJ2-5, with a weak D call TRBD2 (5 bases). Trimming removed 0 bases at V and 3 bases at J, with 6 bases between. The CDR3 is 13 amino acids. Per germline, CDR1 SGHRS and CDR2 YFSETQ. CDR3 residues: CASSLDGEETQYF. The CDR3 nucleotides are TGCGCCAGCAGCTTGGACGGGGAAGAGACCCAGTACTTC.

The rearrangement uses TRBV29-1 and TRBJ1-4; TRBD1 matches at 10 bases. J was trimmed by 4 bases and V by 7 bases; bases with no gene match: 9. There are 15 residues in the CDR3. Germline loops: CDR1 SQVTM, CDR2 ANQGSEA. The CDR3 protein is CSATLDRGLNEKLFF. For the CDR3, the DNA is TGCAGCGCCACCCTCGACAGGGGGCTTAATGAAAAACTGTTTTTT.

The rearrangement uses TRBV29-1 and TRBJ2-3; 8 bases match TRBD2. V shed 5 bases and J 2 bases; nucleotides not matched to a gene: 3. Germline lookup yields CDR1 SQVTM and CDR2 ANQGSEA. The CDR3 has 13 residues. The CDR3 reads CSVIAGPTDTQYF. The CDR3 nucleotides read TGCAGCGTTATAGCGGGACCCACAGATACGCAGTATTTT.

This chain joins TRBV30 and TRBJ2-5; D might be TRBD2 (6 bases). V lost 1 base, J lost 1 base, and 16 bases lay in between. The germline V gene has CDR1 GTSNPN and CDR2 SVGIG (reference sequence). The CDR3 is 16 residues long. CDR3 sequence: CAWSGGGRGAQETQYF. The CDR3 region has the DNA TGTGCCTGGAGTGGAGGTGGGCGGGGCGCCCAAGAGACCCAGTACTTC.

The J gene is TRBJ2-7, the V gene TRBV7-2; D is unclear. Germline assignment: CDR1 SGHTA and CDR2 FQGNSA. The CDR3 spans 13 residues. Trimming stripped 3 bases from V and 4 bases from J, with 10 bases between. CDR3 loop: CASSFWGRYEQYF. Written as DNA, the CDR3 is TGTGCCAGCAGCTTTTGGGGAAGGTACGAGCAGTACTTC.

This chain uses TRBV9 with TRBJ2-3; tentatively, D is TRBD2 (6 bases). The CDR3 runs to 16 residues. Looked up from germline, CDR1 is SGDLS and CDR2 is YYNGEE. V was pared by 1 base and J by 0 bases, with 12 bases between. The CDR3 DNA follows: TGTGCCAGCAGCGTAATTTCTAGCGCGAGCACAGATACGCAGTATTTT. It yields the protein CASSVISSASTDTQYF.

J is TRBJ2-4 and V is TRBV30; D not resolved. The CDR3 loop spans 13 amino acids. Germline CDR1 and CDR2: GTSNPN and SVGIG (reference sequence). V shed 5 bases and J shed 0 bases, with 8 bases lying between them. This CDR3 is CAWSPGAKNIQYF. The CDR3 DNA sequence: TGTGCCTGGTCCCCGGGAGCCAAAAACATTCAGTACTTC.

The V and J genes are TRBV5-1 and TRBJ2-1; 11 bases line up with TRBD2. This CDR3 comprises 16 residues. CDR1 SGHRS and CDR2 YFSETQ come from the germline V gene. V shed 3 bases, J shed 9 bases, and the junction held 11 bases outside the gene matches. The CDR3 sequence is CASSSSASGRNSEQFF. As DNA, the CDR3 is TGCGCCAGCAGCTCGTCGGCTAGCGGGAGGAATAGTGAGCAGTTCTTC.